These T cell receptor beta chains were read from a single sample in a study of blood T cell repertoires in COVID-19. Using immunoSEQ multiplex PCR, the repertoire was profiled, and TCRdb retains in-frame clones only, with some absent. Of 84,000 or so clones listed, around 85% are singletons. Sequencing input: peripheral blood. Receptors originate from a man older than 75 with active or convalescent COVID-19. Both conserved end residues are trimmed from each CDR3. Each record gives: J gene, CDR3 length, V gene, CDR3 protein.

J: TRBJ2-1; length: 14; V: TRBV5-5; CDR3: ASSLVPGQGNNEQF
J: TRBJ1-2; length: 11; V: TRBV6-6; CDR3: ASSFDFRRGYT
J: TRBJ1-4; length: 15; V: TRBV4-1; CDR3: ASSRGTGPLTNEKLF
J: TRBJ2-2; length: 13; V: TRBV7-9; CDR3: ASSYRTSGSRELF
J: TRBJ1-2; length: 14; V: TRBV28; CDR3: ASSLEGWGGNYGYT
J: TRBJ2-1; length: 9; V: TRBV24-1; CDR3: ATSRSNEQF
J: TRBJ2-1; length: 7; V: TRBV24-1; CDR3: ATVCEQF
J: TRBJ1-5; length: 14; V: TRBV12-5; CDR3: ASGLVSEISNQPQH
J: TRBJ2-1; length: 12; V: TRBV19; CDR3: ASSNQGARNEQF
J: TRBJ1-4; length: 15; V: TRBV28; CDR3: ARIHRKMMSTNEKLF
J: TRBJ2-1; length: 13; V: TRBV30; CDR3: AWSVRGDYYNEQF
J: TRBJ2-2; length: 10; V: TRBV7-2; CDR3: ASILVAGELF
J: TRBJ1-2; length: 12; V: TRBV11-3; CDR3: ASSFPTTGTGYT
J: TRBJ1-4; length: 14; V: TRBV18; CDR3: ASSDAISGTNEKLF
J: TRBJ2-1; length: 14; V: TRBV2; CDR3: ASSVGRDPTYNEQF
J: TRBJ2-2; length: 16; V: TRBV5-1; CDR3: ASSSTPRQEIAPGELF
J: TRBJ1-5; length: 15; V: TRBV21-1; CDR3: ASSKFGRGLDSQPQH
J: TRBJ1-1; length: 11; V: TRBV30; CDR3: AWSRLTNTEAF
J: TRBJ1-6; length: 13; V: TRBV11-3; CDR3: ASSPQGNNNSPLH
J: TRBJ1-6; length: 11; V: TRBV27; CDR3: ASSPTSTAPLH
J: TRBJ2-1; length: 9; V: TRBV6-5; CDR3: ASSYLSEQF
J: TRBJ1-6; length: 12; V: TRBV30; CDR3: AWQRTGWNSPLH
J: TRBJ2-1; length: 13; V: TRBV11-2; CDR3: ASSLDGTGLNEQF
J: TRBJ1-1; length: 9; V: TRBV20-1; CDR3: SEGGNTEAF
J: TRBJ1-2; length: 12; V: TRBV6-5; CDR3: ASSYHRGPYGYT
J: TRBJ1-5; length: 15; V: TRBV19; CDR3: ASSIDGGQVRNQPQH
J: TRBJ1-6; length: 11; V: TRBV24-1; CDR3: ATSRTGYSPLH
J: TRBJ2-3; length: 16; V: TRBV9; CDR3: ASSVPQTRVMSTDTQY
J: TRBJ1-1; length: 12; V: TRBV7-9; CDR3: ASSPGRGGTEAF
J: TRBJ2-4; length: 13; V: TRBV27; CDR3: ASRTDRVAKNIQY
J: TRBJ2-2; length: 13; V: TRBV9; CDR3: ASSANLQGPGELF
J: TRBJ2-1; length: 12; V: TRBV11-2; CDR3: ASETGTTYNEQF
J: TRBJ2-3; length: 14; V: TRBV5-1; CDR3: ASSQMTSVGSDTQY
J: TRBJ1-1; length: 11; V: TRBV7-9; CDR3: ASSLGQPTEAF
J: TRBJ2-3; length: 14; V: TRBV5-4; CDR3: ASSLVGTSGRDTQY
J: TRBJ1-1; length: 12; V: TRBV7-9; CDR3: ASSLVSGNTEAF
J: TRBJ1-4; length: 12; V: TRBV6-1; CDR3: ASSDRERIRRVF
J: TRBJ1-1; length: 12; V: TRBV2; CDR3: ASSEWGGGTEAF
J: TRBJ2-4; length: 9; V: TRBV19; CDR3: ASTDYRVQY
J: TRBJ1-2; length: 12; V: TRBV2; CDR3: ASSVGQINYGYT
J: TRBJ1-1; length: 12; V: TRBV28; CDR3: ATAPGGARTEAF
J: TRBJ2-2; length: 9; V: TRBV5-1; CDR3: ASERVGELF
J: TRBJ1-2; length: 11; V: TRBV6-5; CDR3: ASRKTENYGYT
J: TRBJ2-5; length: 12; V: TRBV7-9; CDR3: ASSLGTAAETQY
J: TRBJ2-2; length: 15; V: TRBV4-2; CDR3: ASSQGLAGGVTGELF